One TCR beta chain is described in this entry. V lost 6 bases, J lost 5 bases, and 10 bases lay in between. Germline-derived CDR1 and CDR2 are MDHEN and SYDVKM. This CDR3 contains 12 residues. This sample stems from a study of blood T cell repertoires in COVID-19. Study context: PBMCs, B-cell-depleted T cells, or T cells provided the cDNA or gDNA that made up the material.

Original analysis: Amplifying reference gene primers gave estimates of nucleated cell counts. Libraries were prepared by immunoSEQ multiplex PCR; TCRdb keeps only in-frame clonotypes and omits some of them. V and J calls and clone size are given by that table; D and trimming were obtained from the DNA. The sample carries under 250,000 clones, 70% to 90% recorded once. What was sequenced was peripheral blood. This chain joins TRBV28 and TRBJ1-2; no definite D call. The receptor's source is a woman between 45 and 65 years old with active or convalescent COVID-19. The CDR3 loop is CASSNQLYGYTF. The CDR3 nucleotides are TGTGCCAGCAGCAACCAGTTGTATGGCTACACCTTC.